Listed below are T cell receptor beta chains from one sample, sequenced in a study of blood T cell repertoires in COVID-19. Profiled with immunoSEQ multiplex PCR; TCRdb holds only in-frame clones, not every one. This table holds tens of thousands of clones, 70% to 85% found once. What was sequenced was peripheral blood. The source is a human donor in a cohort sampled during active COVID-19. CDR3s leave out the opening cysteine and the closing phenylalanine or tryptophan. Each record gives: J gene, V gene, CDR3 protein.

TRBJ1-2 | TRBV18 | ASSPLGQELGANYGYT
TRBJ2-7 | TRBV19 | ASRPGTGTPNHFEQY
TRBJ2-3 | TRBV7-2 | ASSLGLAPDTQY
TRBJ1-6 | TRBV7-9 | ASTTGTGGSPLH
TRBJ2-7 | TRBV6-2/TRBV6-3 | ASSYHGRDYEQY
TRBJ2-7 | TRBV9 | ASSASTSGSLVEQY
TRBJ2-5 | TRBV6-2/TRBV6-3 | ASSYVLGQTQY
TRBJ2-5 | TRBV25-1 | ASSEFGLGGTQY
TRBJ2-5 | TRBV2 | ASNNPSGTQETQY
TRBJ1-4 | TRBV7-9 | ASSSRGGPEKLF
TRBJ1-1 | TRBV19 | ASSPIAARDTEAF
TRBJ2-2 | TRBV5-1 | ASSAVQGEAGELF
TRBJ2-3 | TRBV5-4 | ASNDWTSGIDTQY
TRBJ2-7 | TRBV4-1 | ASSRLQGGSYEQY
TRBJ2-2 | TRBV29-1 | SVEVLDNTGELF
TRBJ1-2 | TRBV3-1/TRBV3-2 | ASSQETDRGGYT
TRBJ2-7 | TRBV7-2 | ASSLAGGYLWGEQY
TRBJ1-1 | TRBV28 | ASSLSLRTEAF
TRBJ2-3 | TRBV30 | AWSGGLAGGDTQY
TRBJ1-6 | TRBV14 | ASSQDGRPNSPLH
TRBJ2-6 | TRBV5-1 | ASSLGSSSGANVLT
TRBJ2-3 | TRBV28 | ASSLNSGVSTDTQY
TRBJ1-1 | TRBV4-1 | ASSPTGAENTEAF
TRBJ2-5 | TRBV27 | ASSFLGGRETQY
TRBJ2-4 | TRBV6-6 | ASSSSDRGENIQY
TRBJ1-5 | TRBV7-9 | ASSFGTGRSDQPQH
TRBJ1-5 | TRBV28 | ASSLSLGPQPQH
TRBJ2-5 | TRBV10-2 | ASSARDYGETQY
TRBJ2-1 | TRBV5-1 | ASSRLRDRNYNEQF
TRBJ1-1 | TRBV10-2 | ASTRGRDEAF
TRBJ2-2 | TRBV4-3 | ASSRTAGGAGSGELF
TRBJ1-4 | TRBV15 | ATSRGREASEKLF
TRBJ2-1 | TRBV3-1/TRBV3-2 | ASSRGRTSGNGEQF
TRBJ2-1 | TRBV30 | AWSVRRAAYNEQF
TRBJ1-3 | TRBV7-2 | ASSLDSSGNTIY
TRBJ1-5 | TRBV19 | ASSKGVNQPQH
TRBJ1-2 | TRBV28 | ASSFPGTPYGYT
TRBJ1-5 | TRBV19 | ASLSGTGVNQPQH